Listed below are T cell receptor beta chains from one sample, sequenced in a study of T-cell memory formation after mild COVID-19. TCRdb fed the 5' RACE reads into MiXCR, producing one record per CDR3 protein. The table records fewer than 350,000 distinct CDR3 sequences, more than 15% of them present only once. The sequenced material came from PBMCs or a T cell subset sorted from them (not recorded which). These receptors were obtained from a man between 18 and 29 years old who had mild COVID-19 (a few samples of this study predate the infection). Cell type and time point are not known. The CDR3 runs from the conserved cysteine through the conserved F or W. D genes are given only for firm matches. Size tells how often a clone was seen (once, few, many) or the class of an expanded clone, and some rows leave it out.

>TRBJ2-7|NA|NA|TRBV3-1
CASSQGDRNPMGYEQYF
TGTGCCAGCAGCCAAGGGGACCGCAATCCCATGGGCTACGAGCAGTACTTC
>TRBJ2-2|few|NA|TRBV5-1
CASSPGARDTGELFF
TGCGCCAGCAGCCCGGGGGCGCGGGACACCGGGGAGCTGTTTTTT
>TRBJ2-5|few|NA|TRBV5-4
CASSPQDEETQYF
TGTGCCAGCAGCCCACAGGACGAAGAGACCCAGTACTTC
>TRBJ2-1|few|TRBD2|TRBV6-1
CASRPLAGGNEQFF
TGTGCCAGCAGGCCACTAGCGGGGGGCAATGAGCAGTTCTTC
>TRBJ1-1|NA|NA|TRBV29-1
CSIPTYDNTEAFF
TGCAGCATACCTACGTACGATAACACTGAAGCTTTCTTT
>TRBJ2-1|NA|NA|TRBV5-1
CASSLKQFHEQFF
TGCGCCAGCAGCTTGAAACAGTTCCATGAGCAGTTCTTC
>TRBJ2-5|many|TRBD2|TRBV11-2
CASSLETSGETQYF
TGTGCCAGCAGCTTGGAGACTAGCGGCGAGACCCAGTACTTC
>TRBJ2-7|few|NA|TRBV6-5
CASSLGIIYEQYF
TGTGCCAGCAGTTTGGGGATTATTTACGAGCAGTACTTC
>TRBJ1-1|few|TRBD1|TRBV5-6
CASSLRGLGTEAFF
TGTGCCAGCAGCTTGAGGGGGCTGGGCACTGAAGCTTTCTTT
>TRBJ1-1|NA|NA|TRBV7-9
CASQLNTEAFF
TGTGCCAGCCAGTTGAACACTGAAGCTTTCTTT
>TRBJ1-4|few|NA|TRBV12-3/TRBV12-4
CASRRQLATNEKLFF
TGTGCCAGCAGGAGACAGCTCGCAACTAATGAAAAACTGTTTTTT
>TRBJ1-4|NA|TRBD1|TRBV20-1
CSARTGTEKLFF
TGCAGTGCTAGGACAGGGACAGAAAAACTGTTTTTT
>TRBJ2-2|many|NA|TRBV18
CASSPGYTGELFF
TGTGCCAGCTCACCAGGGTACACCGGGGAGCTGTTTTTT
>TRBJ2-7|many|TRBD1|TRBV5-6
CASRSGQGPGEQYF
TGTGCCAGCAGATCAGGACAGGGCCCTGGCGAGCAGTACTTC
>TRBJ2-3|NA|NA|TRBV6-5
CASSGRTRDTQYF
TGTGCCAGCAGTGGTCGGACCCGAGATACGCAGTATTTT
>TRBJ2-6|NA|NA|TRBV2
CASSVLVSGANVLTF
TGTGCCAGCAGCGTGCTCGTCTCTGGGGCCAACGTCCTGACTTTC
>TRBJ2-7|many|NA|TRBV7-9
CASSRSGAALFF
TGTGCCAGCAGCCGCTCCGGGGCAGCTCTCTTCTTC
>TRBJ2-1|NA|TRBD2|TRBV12-3/TRBV12-4
CASGLSGGRDEQFF
TGTGCCAGTGGGCTGTCGGGGGGACGCGATGAGCAGTTCTTC
>TRBJ2-1|NA|TRBD1|TRBV12-3/TRBV12-4
CASRVPGTDLWNEQFF
TGTGCCAGCAGGGTCCCGGGGACAGACCTATGGAATGAGCAGTTCTTC
>TRBJ2-4|NA|NA|TRBV7-2
CASRLRTTGAKNIQYF
TGTGCCAGCAGGCTTAGGACAACCGGCGCCAAAAACATTCAGTACTTC
>TRBJ2-7|few|NA|TRBV4-3
CASSLDTGPFPNEQYF
TGCGCCAGCAGCTTGGATACAGGTCCCTTCCCGAACGAGCAGTACTTC
>TRBJ2-7|many|TRBD2|TRBV7-8
CASSWTSGTSYEQYF
TGTGCCAGCAGTTGGACTAGCGGTACCTCCTACGAGCAGTACTTC
>TRBJ1-6|many|NA|TRBV7-6
CASSAMIRDNSPLHF
TGTGCCAGCAGCGCCATGATAAGGGACAATTCACCCCTCCACTTT
>TRBJ1-1|NA|NA|TRBV7-3
CASSPGGTWNTEAFF
TGTGCCAGCAGCCCTGGGGGGACCTGGAACACTGAAGCTTTCTTT
>TRBJ2-3|few|TRBD1|TRBV7-2
CASSPDRGQADTQYF
TGTGCCAGCAGCCCTGACAGGGGGCAGGCAGATACGCAGTATTTT
>TRBJ2-3|few|NA|TRBV2
CASSAPLDTQYF
TGTGCCAGCAGTGCGCCGTTAGATACGCAGTATTTT
>TRBJ2-7|NA|TRBD1|TRBV5-1
CASSYYPTGGSYEQYF
TGCGCCAGCAGCTACTACCCGACAGGGGGGTCCTACGAGCAGTACTTC
>TRBJ2-2|few|NA|TRBV9
CASSPNWGMELFF
TGTGCCAGCAGCCCGAATTGGGGTATGGAGCTGTTTTTT
>TRBJ2-2|NA|NA|TRBV15
CATSRDVRFGGELFF
TGTGCCACCAGCAGAGATGTTAGGTTCGGCGGGGAGCTGTTTTTT
>TRBJ2-3|many|TRBD2|TRBV15
CATSRYFTSGGMNTDTQYF
TGTGCCACCAGCAGATATTTCACTAGCGGGGGGATGAACACAGATACGCAGTATTTT
>TRBJ2-3|NA|NA|TRBV6-5
CASSYSDFTDTQYF
TGTGCCAGCAGTTACTCCGATTTCACAGATACGCAGTATTTT
>TRBJ1-2|NA|NA|TRBV5-1
CASSLYGVYGYTF
TGCGCCAGCAGCCTATACGGCGTTTATGGCTACACCTTC
>TRBJ2-3|NA|TRBD2|TRBV19
CASTTSGPSTDTQYF
TGTGCCAGTACAACTAGCGGCCCTAGCACAGATACGCAGTATTTT
>TRBJ2-5|NA|NA|TRBV6-2/TRBV6-3
CASSYSNSQETQYF
TGTGCCAGCAGTTACTCGAACAGCCAAGAGACCCAGTACTTC
>TRBJ2-5|NA|TRBD2|TRBV5-4
CASSLSGPSGKTQYF
TGTGCCAGCAGCTTGAGCGGGCCTAGCGGAAAGACCCAGTACTTC
>TRBJ2-3|NA|NA|TRBV10-3
CAISALGPRDTQYF
TGTGCCATCAGTGCATTGGGGCCAAGGGATACGCAGTATTTT
>TRBJ2-7|NA|NA|TRBV4-1
CASSQELRAKRREQYF
TGCGCCAGCAGCCAAGAATTAAGGGCCAAACGGAGGGAGCAGTACTTC
>TRBJ2-4|few|NA|TRBV5-5
CASSEREYKNIQYF
TGTGCCAGCAGCGAGCGAGAATACAAAAACATTCAGTACTTC
>TRBJ1-3|NA|NA|TRBV7-6
CASSLTAGDSGNTIYF
TGTGCCAGCAGCCTGACTGCAGGGGACTCTGGAAACACCATATATTTT
>TRBJ1-1|NA|NA|TRBV4-3
CASSQDLLGQWSTEAFF
TGCGCCAGCAGCCAAGACTTACTAGGACAGTGGTCCACTGAAGCTTTCTTT
>TRBJ1-2|NA|TRBD1|TRBV7-8
CASSLGTGLNYGYTF
TGTGCCAGCAGCTTAGGGACAGGTCTAAATTATGGCTACACCTTC